This T cell receptor beta chain is from a study of cytomegalovirus exposure and HLA in healthy donors. Study-wide results and caveats: A cluster of highly shared sequence variants was likely a sequencing artifact. TCR association rates varied by HLA locus in a later analysis, with DRB1 highest and HLA-C lowest.

This clone was seen only a few times. Its antigen is not identified. In the same sample, other DNA sequences code for this CDR3. The PCR ran on 60 Vbeta and 13 Jbeta primers. Repertoires were generated with immunoSEQ multiplex PCR, while TCRdb's copy carries only in-frame clones and drops some. The data show about 120,000 clones, with around 10% seen just once and 2.5% to 3.5% held by the top ten. Although they were nominally healthy when sampled, donors likely had unrecorded immune exposures. Germline CDR1 is GTSNPN and CDR2 is SVGIG (reference sequence). The CDR3 covers 13 residues. V was pared by 4 bases and J by 3 bases, with 3 bases of the junction left unmatched.

This TCR was recovered from a man younger than 45 in good health and CMV-seronegative. Sequencing was carried out using PBMCs. The rearrangement links TRBV30 to TRBJ1-3; 7 bases align to TRBD1. The CDR3, as DNA: TGTGCCTGGACAGGGGGAAATGGAAACACCATATATTTT. Amino acid sequence: CAWTGGNGNTIYF.